Many counts were recorded for the clone carrying this T cell receptor (beta chain). CDR3 length equals 17 residues. The V gene end was trimmed by 4 bases and the J gene end by 4 bases; junction bases not matched to a gene: 15. The germline CDR1 and CDR2 sequences are SGHVS and FQNEAQ. The data belong to a study of T cells of healthy individuals. TCRdb reprocessed the 5' RACE reads via MiXCR and lists one record per CDR3 protein. The sample holds 65,000 to 95,000 distinct CDR3 sequences, approximately 4.7% seen once. The sequence was collected from a female donor in good health. This chain connects TRBV7-8 to TRBJ1-2; 7 positions agree with TRBD1. The CDR3 reads CASSSLGPWAGGYGYTF. In DNA form, the CDR3 reads TGTGCCAGCAGCTCATTAGGGCCCTGGGCAGGGGGCTATGGCTACACCTTC. Full variable domain (outside the CDR3, taken from reference TRBV7-8 and TRBJ1-2): GAGVSQSPRYKVAKRGQDVALRCDPISGHVSLFWYQQALGQGPEFLTYFQNEAQLDKSGLPSDRFFAERPEGSVSTLKIQRTQQEDSAVYLCASSSLGPWAGGYGYTFGSGTRLTVV.